This entry is about one T cell receptor (beta chain). Antigen: not known. The sample originates from a study of vaccination effects on CD4 cells after COVID-19. V was shortened by 3 bases and J by 7 bases, with 14 bases between the two germline ends. This CDR3 is built from 14 residues. Germline V lookup: CDR1 SGHTA, CDR2 FQGNSA. Antigen-specific CD4+ T cells were expanded (with viral peptide pools) by the ViraFEST assay ahead of sequencing. With about ten days of culture completed, CD4+ T cells were isolated. The vaccine recipients had no prior SARS-CoV-2 infection, with negative nucleocapsid antibodies. Cells had half their medium changed to IL-2 medium on days 3 and 7. Generated by immunoSEQ multiplex PCR, the TCRdb table keeps only in-frame clones and is missing some. This sample has about 55,000 clones, with around 68% found just once.

Sequencing used CD4+ T cells from PBMCs cultured with SARS-CoV-2 spike peptides, obtained before COVID-19 vaccination. This rearrangement joins TRBV7-2 to TRBJ2-3, with D possibly called TRBD1 or TRBD2 (5 bases each). The clonotype comes from a human donor who received a COVID-19 vaccine. The CDR3 loop is CASSFGASTNTQYF. CDR3 DNA: TGTGCCAGCAGCTTCGGGGCCAGCACGAATACGCAGTATTTT.